These 2 T cell receptor beta chains share one sample of origin, sequenced in a study of T-cell reconstitution after alpha-beta-depleted transplantation in children. Preparation of the TCRbeta library used unique molecular identifiers. TCRdb passed the PCR reads through MiXCR, listing each CDR3 protein once. The table has roughly 500,000 distinct CDR3 sequences, approximately 30% seen once. Sequencing used PBMCs from the stem cell graft donor, obtained from the stem cell graft. Receptors originate from a human donor who donated a stem cell graft to a child with aplastic anemia.

V gene TRBV30 combines with J gene TRBJ2-1; the D gene is possibly TRBD2 (5 bases). This CDR3 has 12 amino acids. V gave up 4 bases and J gave up 7 bases, with 11 bases separating them. From germline, CDR1 is GTSNPN and CDR2 SVGIG (reference sequence). The CDR3 reads CAWNRGINEQFF. The CDR3 DNA reads as TGTGCCTGGAATCGGGGAATTAATGAGCAGTTCTTC.

V gene TRBV3-1 combines with J gene TRBJ2-1, with D perhaps matching TRBD1 (5 bases). Per germline, CDR1 LGHDT and CDR2 YNNKEL (reference sequence). Deletions cut 6 bases from V and 8 bases from J, with 14 bases between. The CDR3 sequence is 13 residues long. The CDR3 region is CASSTGRAHEQFF. The CDR3 bases are TGTGCCAGCAGTACAGGCCGCGCCCATGAGCAGTTCTTC.